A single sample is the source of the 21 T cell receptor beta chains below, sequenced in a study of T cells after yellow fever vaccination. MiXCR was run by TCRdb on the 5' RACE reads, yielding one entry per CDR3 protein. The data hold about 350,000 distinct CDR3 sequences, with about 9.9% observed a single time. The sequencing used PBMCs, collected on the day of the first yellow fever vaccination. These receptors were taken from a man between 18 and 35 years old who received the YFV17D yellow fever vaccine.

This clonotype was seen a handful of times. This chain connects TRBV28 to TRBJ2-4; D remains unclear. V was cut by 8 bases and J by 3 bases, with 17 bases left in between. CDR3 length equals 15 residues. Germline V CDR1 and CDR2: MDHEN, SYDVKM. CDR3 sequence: CASVAYQAGKNIQYF. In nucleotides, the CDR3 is TGTGCCAGCGTCGCCTATCAAGCCGGCAAAAACATTCAGTACTTC.

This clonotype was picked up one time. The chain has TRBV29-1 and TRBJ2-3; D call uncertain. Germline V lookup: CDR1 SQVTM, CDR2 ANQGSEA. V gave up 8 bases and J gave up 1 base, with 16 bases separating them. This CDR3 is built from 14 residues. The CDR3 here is CSSRTIGGTDTQYF. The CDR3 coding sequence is TGCAGCTCGAGGACGATTGGGGGCACAGATACGCAGTATTTT.

The CDR3, as DNA: TGTGCCACCAGCAGGGGGGCCGGCCAGTATAATTCACCCCTCCACTTT. Its translation: CATSRGAGQYNSPLHF. The chain links TRBV15 to TRBJ1-6, with D perhaps TRBD1 (6 bases). V gave up 3 bases and J gave up 4 bases, with 13 bases separating them. The V gene's germline CDR1 is LNHNV and CDR2 YYDKDF (reference sequence). This CDR3 is built from 16 residues. Drawing the rest from reference TRBV15 and TRBJ1-6, the complete variable domain is DAMVIQNPRYQVTQFGKPVTLSCSQTLNHNVMYWYQQKSSQAPKLLFHYYDKDFNNEADTPDNFQSRRPNTSFCFLDIRSPGLGDTAMYLCATSRGAGQYNSPLHFGNGTRLTVT.

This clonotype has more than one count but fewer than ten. The CDR3 sequence: CASSPVAGADTQYF. CDR3 coding DNA: TGTGCCAGCTCACCAGTGGCAGGGGCAGATACGCAGTATTTT. V gene TRBV18 combines with J gene TRBJ2-3; tentatively, D is TRBD1 (6 bases). The V end was cut by 2 bases, the J end by 4 bases, with 10 bases between. Per the germline V gene, CDR1 is KGHSH and CDR2 is LQKENI. There are 14 residues in the CDR3.

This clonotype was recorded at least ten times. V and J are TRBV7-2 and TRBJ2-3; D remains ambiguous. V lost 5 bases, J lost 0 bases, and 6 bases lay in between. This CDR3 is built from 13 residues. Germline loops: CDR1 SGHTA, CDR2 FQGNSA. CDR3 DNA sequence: TGTGCCAGCAGCCCCTATAGCACAGATACGCAGTATTTT. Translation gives CASSPYSTDTQYF.

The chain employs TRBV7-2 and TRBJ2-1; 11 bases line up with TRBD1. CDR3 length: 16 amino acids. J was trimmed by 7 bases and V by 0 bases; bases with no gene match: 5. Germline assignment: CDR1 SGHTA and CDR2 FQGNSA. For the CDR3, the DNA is TGTGCCAGCAGCTTAGCAGGGACAGGGGGTGTAAATGAGCAGTTCTTC. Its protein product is CASSLAGTGGVNEQFF.

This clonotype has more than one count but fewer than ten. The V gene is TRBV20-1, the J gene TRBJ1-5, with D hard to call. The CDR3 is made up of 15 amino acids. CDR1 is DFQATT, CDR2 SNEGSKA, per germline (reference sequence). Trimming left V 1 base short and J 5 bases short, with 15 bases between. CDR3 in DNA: TGCAGTGCTAGAGTAGGGCGGCAGGACCATCAGCCCCAGCATTTT. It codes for CSARVGRQDHQPQHF.

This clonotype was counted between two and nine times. DNA for the CDR3: TGTGCCAGCGCATTTCAGGGGGGCGACGGCTACACCTTC. It specifies CASAFQGGDGYTF. The V and J genes are TRBV7-2 and TRBJ1-2, with 7 bases that match TRBD1. The V segment lost 8 bases and the J segment 8 bases; nucleotides outside the gene matches: 11. Germline V gene sequence: CDR1 SGHTA, CDR2 FQGNSA. The CDR3 has 13 residues.

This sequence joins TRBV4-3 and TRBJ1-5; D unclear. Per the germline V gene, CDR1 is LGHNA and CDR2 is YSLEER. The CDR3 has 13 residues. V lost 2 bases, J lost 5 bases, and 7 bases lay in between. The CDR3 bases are TGCGCCAGCAGCCAACAGGAGGATCAGCCCCAGCATTTT. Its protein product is CASSQQEDQPQHF.

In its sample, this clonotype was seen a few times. The CDR3 DNA follows: TGTGCTAGCGCGGCCCCGGGCACTGAAGCTTTCTTT. It encodes CASAAPGTEAFF. The chain is built from TRBV12-5 and TRBJ1-1; D gene uncertain. Trimming took off 9 bases at V and 4 bases at J, with 12 bases between the two ends. This CDR3 spans 12 amino acids. Germline V gene lookup returns CDR1 LGHNT and CDR2 FRNRAP.

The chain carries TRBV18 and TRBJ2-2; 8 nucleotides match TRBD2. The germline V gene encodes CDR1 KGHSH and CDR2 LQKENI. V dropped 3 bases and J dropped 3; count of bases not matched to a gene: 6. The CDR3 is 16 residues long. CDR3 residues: CASSPGRGGHTGELFF. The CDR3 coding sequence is TGTGCCAGCTCACCTGGACGGGGGGGCCACACCGGGGAGCTGTTTTTT.

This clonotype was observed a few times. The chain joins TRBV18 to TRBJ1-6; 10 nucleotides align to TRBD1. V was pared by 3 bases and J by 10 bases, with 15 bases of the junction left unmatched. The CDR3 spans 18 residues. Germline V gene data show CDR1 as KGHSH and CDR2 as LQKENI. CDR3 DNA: TGTGCCAGCTCACCTAATGGGTACACCGGGACAGGGGTATCACCCCTCCACTTT. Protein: CASSPNGYTGTGVSPLHF.

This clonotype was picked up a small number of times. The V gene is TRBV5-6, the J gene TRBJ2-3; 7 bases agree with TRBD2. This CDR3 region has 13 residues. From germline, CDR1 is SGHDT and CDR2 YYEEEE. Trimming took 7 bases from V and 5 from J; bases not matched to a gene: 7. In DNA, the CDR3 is TGTGCCAGCGGAGTGGGGGGGAGAGATACGCAGTATTTT. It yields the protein CASGVGGRDTQYF.

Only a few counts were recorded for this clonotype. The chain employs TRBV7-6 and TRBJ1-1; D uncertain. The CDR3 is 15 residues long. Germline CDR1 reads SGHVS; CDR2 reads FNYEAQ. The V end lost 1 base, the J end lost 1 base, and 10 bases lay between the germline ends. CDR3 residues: CASSLEGDGNTEAFF. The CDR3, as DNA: TGTGCCAGCAGCTTAGAGGGAGACGGGAACACTGAAGCTTTCTTT.

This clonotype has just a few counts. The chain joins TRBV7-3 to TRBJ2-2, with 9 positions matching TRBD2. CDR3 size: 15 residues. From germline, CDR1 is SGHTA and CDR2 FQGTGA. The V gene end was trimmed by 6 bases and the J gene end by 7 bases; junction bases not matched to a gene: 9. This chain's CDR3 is CASRRRGGADGELFF. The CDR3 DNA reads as TGTGCCAGCAGGAGGCGCGGGGGGGCCGACGGGGAGCTGTTTTTT.

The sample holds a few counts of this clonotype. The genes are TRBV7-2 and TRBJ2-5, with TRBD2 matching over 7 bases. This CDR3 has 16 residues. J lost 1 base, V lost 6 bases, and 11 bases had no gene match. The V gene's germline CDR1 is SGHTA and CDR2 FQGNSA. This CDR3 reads CASSVGGGVPQETQYF. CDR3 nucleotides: TGTGCCAGCAGTGTGGGGGGAGGGGTCCCCCAAGAGACCCAGTACTTC. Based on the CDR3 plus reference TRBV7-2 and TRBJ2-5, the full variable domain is GAGVSQSPSNKVTEKGKDVELRCDPISGHTALYWYRQSLGQGLEFLIYFQGNSAPDKSGLPSDRFSAERTGGSVSTLTIQRTQQEDSAVYLCASSVGGGVPQETQYFGPGTRLLVL.

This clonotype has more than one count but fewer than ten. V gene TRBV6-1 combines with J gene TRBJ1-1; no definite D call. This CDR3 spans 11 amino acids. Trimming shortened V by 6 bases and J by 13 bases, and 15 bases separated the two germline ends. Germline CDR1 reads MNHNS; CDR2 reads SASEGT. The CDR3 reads CASRGERLVFF. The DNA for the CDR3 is TGTGCCAGCAGAGGAGAGCGTTTAGTTTTCTTT.

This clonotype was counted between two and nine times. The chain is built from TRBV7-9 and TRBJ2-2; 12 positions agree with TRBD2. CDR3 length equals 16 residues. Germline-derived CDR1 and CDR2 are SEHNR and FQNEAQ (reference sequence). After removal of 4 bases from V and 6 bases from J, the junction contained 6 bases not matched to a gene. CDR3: CASSSRTSGAPGELFF. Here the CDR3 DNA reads TGTGCCAGCAGCTCCCGGACTAGCGGGGCACCCGGGGAGCTGTTTTTT.

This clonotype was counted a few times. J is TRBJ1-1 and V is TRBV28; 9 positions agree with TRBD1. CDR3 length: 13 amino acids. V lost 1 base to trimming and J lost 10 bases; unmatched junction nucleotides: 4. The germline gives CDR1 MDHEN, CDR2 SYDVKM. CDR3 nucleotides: TGTGCCAGCAGTTTATCCCTGGACAGGGGAGCTTTCTTT. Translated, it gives CASSLSLDRGAFF.

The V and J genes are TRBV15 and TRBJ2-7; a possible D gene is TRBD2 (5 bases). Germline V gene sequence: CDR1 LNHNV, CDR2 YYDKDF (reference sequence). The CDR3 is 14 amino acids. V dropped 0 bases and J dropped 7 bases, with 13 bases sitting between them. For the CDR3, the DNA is TGTGCCACCAGCAGAGAGGGCCCACCGGGGGAGCAGTACTTC. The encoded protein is CATSREGPPGEQYF.

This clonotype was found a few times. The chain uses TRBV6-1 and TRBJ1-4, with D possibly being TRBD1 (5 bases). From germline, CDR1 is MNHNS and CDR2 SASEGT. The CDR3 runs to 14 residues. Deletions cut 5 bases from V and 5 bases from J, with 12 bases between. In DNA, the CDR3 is TGTGCCAGCAGTCGGGACGGCAGAAATGAAAAACTGTTTTTT. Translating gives CASSRDGRNEKLFF.